Presented here are 15 T cell receptor beta chains from one specimen sequenced in a study of T cells after yellow fever vaccination. One entry per CDR3 protein, called by TCRdb with MiXCR from the 5' RACE reads. The sample lists around 180,000 distinct CDR3 sequences; 5.5% to 8% were seen once. Sequenced material: CD4+ T cells sorted from PBMCs, taken on the day of the first yellow fever vaccination. Receptors originate from a man aged 18 to 35 who received the YFV17D yellow fever vaccine.

Only a few counts were recorded for this clonotype. The chain links TRBV12-3 or TRBV12-4 to TRBJ1-1; TRBD1 is a possible D gene (5 bases). This CDR3 has 13 amino acids. The V gene lost 4 bases and the J gene lost 3 bases, with 9 bases spanning the gap. This CDR3 is CASSSGVYTEAFF. The CDR3 nucleotides read TGTGCCAGCAGTTCGGGGGTCTACACTGAAGCTTTCTTT.

This clonotype was seen a handful of times. This chain joins TRBV7-9 and TRBJ1-1; 8 bases match TRBD1. The J segment lost 3 bases and the V segment lost 4 bases, leaving 4 bases of the junction unmatched. The CDR3 sequence is 14 residues long. In germline, CDR1 is SEHNR, CDR2 FQNEAQ (reference sequence). CDR3 sequence: CASSSQGAYTEAFF. CDR3 bases: TGTGCCAGCAGCTCCCAGGGGGCTTACACTGAAGCTTTCTTT.

This clonotype was observed a handful of times. The chain links TRBV24-1 to TRBJ2-1, with D unclear. The V gene lost 4 bases and the J gene lost 4 bases, with 10 bases spanning the gap. The CDR3 runs to 14 residues. The germline gives CDR1 KGHDR, CDR2 SFDVKD. CDR3 region: CATSDPDTYNEQFF. The CDR3 region has the DNA TGTGCCACCAGTGACCCGGATACGTACAATGAGCAGTTCTTC.

The V and J genes are TRBV18 and TRBJ2-5; D may be TRBD2 (5 bases). This CDR3 is 14 amino acids long. The germline gives CDR1 KGHSH, CDR2 LQKENI. Trimming removed 6 bases at V and 3 bases at J, with 14 bases between. CDR3 residues: CASSLRTSKETQYF. Here the CDR3 DNA reads TGTGCCAGCTCCCTTAGGACTTCTAAAGAGACCCAGTACTTC.

V is TRBV29-1 and J is TRBJ2-7; the match to TRBD2 covers 8 bases. The length of the CDR3 is 11 residues. CDR1 and CDR2 (germline): SQVTM, ANQGSEA. Trimming cost V 6 bases and J 6 bases; bases outside gene matches: 4. The CDR3 DNA is TGCAGCGTCGCCCGGGGGGGCGAGCAGTACTTC. Protein: CSVARGGEQYF.

Ten or more counts support this clonotype. V usage is TRBV12-3 or TRBV12-4 and J usage is TRBJ1-2; unclear D gene. CDR3 size: 13 residues. V lost 1 base to trimming and J lost 4 bases, with 7 bases between them. DNA for the CDR3: TGTGCCAGCAGTTTAGGCCATCCCTATGGCTACACCTTC. This translates into CASSLGHPYGYTF.

V and J are TRBV5-1 and TRBJ2-1, with D perhaps matching TRBD1 (7 bases). Trimming removed 4 bases from V and 6 bases from J, with 14 bases in between. CDR1 and CDR2 from the germline V gene are SGHRS and YFSETQ. The CDR3 is 14 residues long. The CDR3 DNA is TGCGCCAGCAGCGTCGGACAGGAGGGCAATGAGCAGTTCTTC. Protein: CASSVGQEGNEQFF. Looking up the rest from reference TRBV5-1 and TRBJ2-1 gives the full variable domain: KAGVTQTPRYLIKTRGQQVTLSCSPISGHRSVSWYQQTPGQGLQFLFEYFSETQRNKGNFPGRFSGRQFSNSRSEMNVSTLELGDSALYLCASSVGQEGNEQFFGPGTRLTVL.

This clonotype was detected many times. The chain is built from TRBV7-2 and TRBJ2-2, with D maybe TRBD2 (5 bases). With 5 bases removed from V and 1 base from J, the gap between germline ends came to 8 bases. This CDR3 has 14 amino acids. Germline V gives CDR1 SGHTA, CDR2 FQGNSA. The DNA for the CDR3 is TGTGCCAGCAGCCCGGACTTGAACACCGGGGAGCTGTTTTTT. This encodes CASSPDLNTGELFF.

This clonotype appeared many times. The chain couples TRBV4-2 to TRBJ1-6, with 11 nucleotides matching TRBD1. This CDR3 has 14 amino acids. Germline-derived CDR1 and CDR2 are LGHNA and YNFKEQ. V was clipped by 6 bases and J by 7 bases; unmatched bases: 2. The CDR3 nucleotides are TGTGCCAGCAGTGGGACAGGGGGAAATTCACCCCTCCACTTT. This encodes CASSGTGGNSPLHF.

This sequence joins TRBV9 and TRBJ2-1; TRBD1 is a possible D gene (6 bases). V was pared by 4 bases and J by 4 bases, with 15 bases between. The CDR3 sequence is 15 residues long. Germline CDR1 reads SGDLS; CDR2 reads YYNGEE. The CDR3 sequence is CASSPMRDRYNEQFF. Written as DNA, the CDR3 is TGTGCCAGCAGCCCCATGCGAGACAGGTACAATGAGCAGTTCTTC. Looking up the rest from reference TRBV9 and TRBJ2-1 gives the full variable domain: DSGVTQTPKHLITATGQRVTLRCSPRSGDLSVYWYQQSLDQGLQFLIQYYNGEERAKGNILERFSAQQFPDLHSELNLSSLELGDSALYFCASSPMRDRYNEQFFGPGTRLTVL.

This clonotype has just a few counts. J is TRBJ1-1 and V is TRBV10-3; TRBD1 is a possible D gene (6 bases). Trimming removed 4 bases from V and 2 bases from J, with 11 bases in between. Germline V gene lookup returns CDR1 ENHRY and CDR2 SYGVKD. The CDR3 sequence is 14 residues long. CDR3 in amino acids: CAISALGANTEAFF. DNA of the CDR3: TGTGCCATCAGTGCGCTGGGGGCTAACACTGAAGCTTTCTTT.

Many counts were recorded for this clonotype. The V call is TRBV12-3 or TRBV12-4, the J call TRBJ1-5; D may be TRBD1 (5 bases). Trimming pared 3 bases from V and 6 bases from J, leaving 9 bases between. The CDR3 contains 13 residues. CDR3 DNA sequence: TGTGCCAGCAGTTTCAGGGCTGCTCAGCCCCAGCATTTT. Translated: CASSFRAAQPQHF.

J is TRBJ2-1 and V is TRBV4-2; 7 positions agree with TRBD2. The CDR3 length is 15 residues. The V gene end was trimmed by 4 bases and the J gene end by 9 bases; junction bases not matched to a gene: 12. Looked up from germline, CDR1 is LGHNA and CDR2 is YNFKEQ. CDR3 in DNA: TGTGCCAGCAGCCTTAGCGGGTGGAAACGGACTGAGCAGTTCTTC. Protein sequence: CASSLSGWKRTEQFF.

For the CDR3, the DNA is TGTGCCAGCTCACCCGGGACAGGTCGTGGCTACACCTTC. This gives the protein CASSPGTGRGYTF. The chain joins TRBV18 to TRBJ1-2; 8 nucleotides line up with TRBD1. This CDR3 has 13 residues. V was clipped by 3 bases and J by 7 bases; unmatched bases: 4. From germline, CDR1 is KGHSH and CDR2 LQKENI.

The table lists this clonotype with a few counts. J is TRBJ2-1 and V is TRBV4-2; 13 nucleotides agree with TRBD2. This CDR3 spans 15 amino acids. The ends lost 2 bases at V and 10 bases at J; junction bases unmatched: 5. Germline V gene data show CDR1 as LGHNA and CDR2 as YNFKEQ. Here the CDR3 reads CASSQQGTSGEEQFF. In nucleotides, the CDR3 is TGTGCCAGCAGCCAACAGGGGACTAGCGGGGAAGAGCAGTTCTTC.